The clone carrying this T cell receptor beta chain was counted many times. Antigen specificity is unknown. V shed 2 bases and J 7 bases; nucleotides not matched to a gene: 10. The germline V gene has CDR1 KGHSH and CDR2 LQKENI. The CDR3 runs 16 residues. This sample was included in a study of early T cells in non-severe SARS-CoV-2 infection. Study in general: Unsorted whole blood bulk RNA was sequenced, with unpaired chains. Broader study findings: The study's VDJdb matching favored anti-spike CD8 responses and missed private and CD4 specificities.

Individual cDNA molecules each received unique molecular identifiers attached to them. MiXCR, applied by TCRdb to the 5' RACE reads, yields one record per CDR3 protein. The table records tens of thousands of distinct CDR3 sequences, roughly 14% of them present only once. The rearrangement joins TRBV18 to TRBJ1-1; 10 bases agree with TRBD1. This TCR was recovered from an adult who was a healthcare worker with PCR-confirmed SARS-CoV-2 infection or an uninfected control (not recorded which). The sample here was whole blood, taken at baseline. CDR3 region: CASSPGQGGWQNEAFF. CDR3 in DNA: TGTGCCAGCTCACCAGGACAGGGGGGATGGCAGAATGAAGCTTTCTTT.